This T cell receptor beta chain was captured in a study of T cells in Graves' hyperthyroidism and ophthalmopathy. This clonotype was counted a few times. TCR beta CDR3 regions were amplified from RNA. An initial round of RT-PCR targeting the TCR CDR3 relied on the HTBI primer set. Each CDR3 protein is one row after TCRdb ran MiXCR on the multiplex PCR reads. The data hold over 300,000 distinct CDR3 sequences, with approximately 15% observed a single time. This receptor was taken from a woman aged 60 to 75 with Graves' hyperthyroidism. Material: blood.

CDR3 in amino acids: CSAMDRGQNSPLHF. CDR3 DNA: TGCAGTGCTATGGACAGGGGGCAAAATTCACCCCTCCACTTT. The chain joins TRBV20-1 to TRBJ1-6, with 11 bases lining up with TRBD1. This CDR3 spans 14 amino acids. In germline, CDR1 is DFQATT, CDR2 SNEGSKA (reference sequence). V was pared by 4 bases and J by 7 bases, with 3 bases of the junction left unmatched.